This TCR beta chain was documented in a study of blood T cells in healthy people across ages (dated by TCRdb to the mid-2010s). At the level of the whole study: In model experiments, roughly one uniquely barcoded TCR beta cDNA molecule per two T cells was captured by template switching. Using deep sequencing normalized with unique cDNA molecular identifiers, the study measured how TCR beta repertoire diversity changes with age. The donors were divided into four age groups: young (average around 16 years), middle-aged (about 40), aged (under 70) and long-lived (roughly 82). For two donors (one aged 18 to 29 and one aged 80 or older), the study analyzed two additional independent replicas of 1 million unique cDNA reads from the same blood draw.

CDR1 and CDR2 (SEHNR, FQNEAQ) derive from the germline V gene (reference sequence). Including cysteine and phenylalanine, the CDR3 has 15 amino acids. Of all the DNA, just the CDR3 is kept, 45 bases in frame from base 1. Germline trimming: 4 bases from V, 5 bases from J; junction bases outside gene matches: 8. Systemically healthy Caucasian individuals from Russia, 35 to 50 in total and aged roughly 6 to 95 years, were included as donors. Each donor gave ten milliliters of peripheral blood, collected into EDTA-treated Vacutainer tubes. Ficoll-Paque density-gradient centrifugation was used to isolate PBMCs, with at least 6.5 million per sample. Trizol reagent was used to extract total RNA from the PBMCs, yielding at least 6 micrograms per sample. Naive CD45RAhigh/CD27high T cell percentages were measured by flow cytometry on a PBMC aliquot from every donor. General findings and caveats noted by the study authors: Bulk unsorted PBMC profiling prevented conclusive comparison of naive and antigen-experienced compartments. Total diversity estimates from one million sequenced T cells were considered lower bounds and underestimates. Compared with the aged group, the long-lived group had more naive CD4+ T cells, fewer expanded clones and increased TCR diversity, suggesting age selection. Observed TCR beta diversity per million T cells fell roughly linearly with age, and a significant reduction was already apparent by age about 38. Because donor CMV infection status was unknown, age-related changes in expanded clonotypes were potentially confounded. Observed TCR beta diversity correlated strongly with the percentage of naive T cells measured by flow cytometry.

The receptor library was made with 5' RACE. TCRdb records Illumina HiSeq 2500 as the sequencer. A second PCR of roughly 7 to 12 cycles was run with a J-beta primer mix and a sample-barcoded 5' primer. A unique molecular identifier was introduced onto each TCR beta cDNA molecule by a template-switch 5' adaptor carrying 12 random nucleotides. Each sample yielded at least 3 million CDR3-containing paired-end reads. The Mint cDNA synthesis kit, primed by a TRBC-specific oligonucleotide, was used to synthesize first-strand cDNA from all RNA. After uracil-DNA glycosylase treatment, a first 18-cycle PCR used universal primers M1SS and BC2_uni_R on all cDNA. The authors processed their data as follows. For normalization, 1 million high-quality reads, each with a distinct molecular identifier, were randomly selected from each sample. Instead of being binned into consensus sequences, reads with shared molecular identifiers were discarded. MiTCR, with a Q25 quality threshold and the strictest error-elimination algorithm, was used for CDR3 identification, clonotype clustering and error correction. A nonparametric unseen species model with Euler transformation was used to estimate lower-bound total TCR beta diversity. TCRdb reran the public reads through fastp at Q25 and MiXCR, keeping productive beta chains. Records with the same CDR3 protein are collapsed into one entry carrying the most frequent genes and DNA. These V and J calls derive from TCRdb rather than the authors' analysis. In all, the sample holds about 560,000 distinct CDR3 sequences, and 27% of those were seen once. Approximately 3.6% of the sample rests with the top ten.

In this sample, this clonotype turned up a few times. The antigen it binds to is not known. Base qualities were left out, and no much larger clone turns up one base away. Another study also made use of these data, one on T cells of mothers and their children. According to the second study: The donors were nine systemically healthy Caucasian individuals, made up of three mothers and their six children. cDNA synthesis used all of the extracted RNA, with roughly 1.5 ug of RNA in each 15 ul reaction. In the second PCR, the M1S primer added sample barcodes and 2-4 random nucleotides. More than 9 million TCR beta CDR3 reads were obtained from each mother, and about 3 million reads were obtained from each child. Thymic selection shapes the output of TCR recombination in a similar way in related and unrelated pairs, and inherited differences have a minor effect. Normalized repertoire overlap was always found to be slightly, but never significantly, higher in related mother-child pairs than in unrelated mother-child pairs. Persistent microchimeric T cell clones were not detected, at a sensitivity of 95 to 100 clones per million clonotypes. To look for features that set related mother-child pairs apart from unrelated individuals, the researchers ran deep NGS to compare the TCR beta repertoires of mothers and children. The mean age was around 40 +/- 4 years for the mothers and around 11 +/- 4 years for the children. Libraries were sequenced on Illumina HiSeq 2000 with 100+100 nt paired-end reads after adapter ligation with NEBNext reagents. To prevent cross-contamination, the mother and child libraries were prepared a month apart and were sequenced in separate runs. For each donor, somewhere between about 450,000 and 2,100,000 distinct TCR beta clonotypes were identified. Naive TCR beta clonotypes were estimated from low-frequency clonotypes matched to each donor's FACS-determined naive share, without sorting.

The sequencing sample was made of blood. The sequence was collected from a boy aged 2 to 10 in good health. The rearranged segments are TRBV7-9 and TRBJ2-7, and 10 junction bases match TRBD1. In nucleotide form, the sequence is TGTGCCAGCAGCTCCTGGGACAGGGGCGATCACGAGCAGTACTTC. Its product reads: CASSSWDRGDHEQYF.